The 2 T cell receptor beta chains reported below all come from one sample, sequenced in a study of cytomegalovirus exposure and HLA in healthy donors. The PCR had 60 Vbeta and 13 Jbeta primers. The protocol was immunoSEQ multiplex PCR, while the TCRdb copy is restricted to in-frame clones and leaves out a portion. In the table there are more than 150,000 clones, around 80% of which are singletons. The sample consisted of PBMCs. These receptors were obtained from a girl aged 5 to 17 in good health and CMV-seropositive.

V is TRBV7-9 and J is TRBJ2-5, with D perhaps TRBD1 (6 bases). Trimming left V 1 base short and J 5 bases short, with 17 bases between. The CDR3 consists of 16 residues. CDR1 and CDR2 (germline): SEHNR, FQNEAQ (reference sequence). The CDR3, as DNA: TGTGCCAGCAGCTTAGGAAGGAACAGGGAGTGGGAGACCCAGTACTTC. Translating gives CASSLGRNREWETQYF. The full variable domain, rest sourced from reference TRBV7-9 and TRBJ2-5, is DTGVSQNPRHKITKRGQNVTFRCDPISEHNRLYWYRQTLGQGPEFLTYFQNEAQLEKSRLLSDRFSAERPKGSFSTLEIQRTEQGDSAMYLCASSLGRNREWETQYFGPGTRLLVL.

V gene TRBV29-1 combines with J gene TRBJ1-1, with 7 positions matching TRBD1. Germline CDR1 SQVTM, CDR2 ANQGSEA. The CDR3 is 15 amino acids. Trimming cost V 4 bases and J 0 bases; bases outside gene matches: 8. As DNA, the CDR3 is TGCAGCGTTGCGCGTAGGGGGCGCGTGAACACTGAAGCTTTCTTT. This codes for CSVARRGRVNTEAFF.